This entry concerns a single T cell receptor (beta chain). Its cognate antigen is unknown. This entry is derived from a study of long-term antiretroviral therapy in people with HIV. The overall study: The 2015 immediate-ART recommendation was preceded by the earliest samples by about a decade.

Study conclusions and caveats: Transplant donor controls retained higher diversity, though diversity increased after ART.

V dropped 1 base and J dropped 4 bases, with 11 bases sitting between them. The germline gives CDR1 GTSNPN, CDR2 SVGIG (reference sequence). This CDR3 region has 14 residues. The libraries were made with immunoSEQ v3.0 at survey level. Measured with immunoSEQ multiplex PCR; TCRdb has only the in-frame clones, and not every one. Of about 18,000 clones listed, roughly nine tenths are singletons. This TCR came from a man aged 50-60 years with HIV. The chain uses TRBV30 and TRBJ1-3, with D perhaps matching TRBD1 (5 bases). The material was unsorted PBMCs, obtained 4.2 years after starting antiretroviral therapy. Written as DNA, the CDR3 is TGTGCCTGGAGTGGACAGTCCAGGGGAAACACCATATATTTT. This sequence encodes CAWSGQSRGNTIYF.